This TCR beta chain was documented in a study of CD8+CD57+ T cells in acquired aplastic anemia (dated by TCRdb to 2017 to 2018). Context from the whole study: Extracted DNA from sorted CD4+ and CD8+ cells averaged 3.2 ug, ranging from roughly 0.2 to 30 ug. For healthy donor samples, the average read count was about 9.8 million for CD4+ cells and 11 million to 14 million for CD8+ cells.

TCR beta VDJ combination and CDR3 sequence profiling used genomic DNA as the template. An Illumina HiSeq 2000 was the platform used for TCR repertoire sequencing. The original methods were these. TRBV/TRBJ rearrangement plots, CDR3 size and DJ length profiles, and Simpson's diversity index were used to assess repertoires. The most abundant DNA sequence in the deep sequencing data was defined as the immunodominant clone. CDR3 amino acid sequences were checked for sharing across subjects and were also compared against the VDJdb database and published repertoires. TCRdb's own reprocessing of the public reads used fastp at Q25 and MiXCR and kept productive beta chains. Every entry covers one CDR3 protein and lists the most common genes and DNA from its rows. Here the V and J calls rest on TCRdb's processing, not on the authors' analysis. For this sample the table gives 150,000 to 200,000 distinct CDR3 sequences, of which less than 55% were detected only once. Together, the top ten hold approximately 3% of the sample.

CDR1 is given as KGHDR and CDR2 as SFDVKD, both from the germline V gene. The V and J ends are trimmed by 1 base and 3 bases, leaving 16 bases between them. Including cysteine and phenylalanine, the CDR3 has 17 amino acids. Just the 51-base CDR3 DNA is kept, in frame starting at base 1. This clonotype has a single count. Its binding antigen is unknown. No much larger clone is present one base from it, and per-base qualities are unavailable. Single-read evidence is weak. In the study, sorted CD4+ and CD8+ blood T cells from patients with severe aplastic anemia and from healthy subjects underwent deep sequencing of TCR repertoires. Ficoll-Paque density gradient centrifugation was used to isolate peripheral blood mononuclear cells. Before DNA extraction, CD4+ and CD8+ T cells were sorted with FACS or magnetic beads. Overall results and qualifications from the work: Patients and healthy controls showed no significant difference in CD8+ Simpson's diversity (P=0.060). Although twenty-nine CD8+ CDR3 sequences were shared by patients and controls, these sequences appeared highly expressed in patients and within the immunodominant clones of patients.

The sample was sorted CD4+, CD8+, or CD8+CD57+ T cells (not recorded which) from PBMCs. The rearranged segments are TRBV24-1 and TRBJ2-3, with TRBD1 as a weak D call on 6 bases. This TCR came from a human donor in good health. The nucleotide sequence reads as follows: TGTGCCACCAGTGATTTATTCCGGACAGATGGAACAGATACGCAGTATTTT. This gives the protein CATSDLFRTDGTDTQYF.